This TCR beta chain was recorded in a study of cytomegalovirus exposure and HLA in healthy donors. Study background: Among several hundred genotyped donors, approximately 80% fell in the Caucasian-associated ancestry cluster. Overall study findings and caveats: Fewer N-insertions (relative to the approximately 700-donor mean) were reportedly seen in an Asian-associated ancestry cluster in a later analysis. Previously analyzed data showed that most TCR beta V segments were productive at a frequency of about 90% or about 30%.

Of note for this clone: Its antigen remains unknown.

This PCR relied on a set of 60 Vbeta primers and 13 Jbeta primers. Profiled with immunoSEQ multiplex PCR; TCRdb holds only in-frame clones, not every one. The sample carries fewer than 250,000 clones, about four fifths recorded once. This clonotype was sampled from a young man in good health and CMV-seronegative. Sequencing was done on a sample of PBMCs.

The CDR3 nucleotides read TGTGCCACCAGCAGAGGGTATTACAGGGAAGGGGCCAACGTCCTGACTTTC. Protein: CATSRGYYREGANVLTF. The J gene is TRBJ2-6, the V gene TRBV15, with D perhaps matching TRBD1 (6 bases). The germline gives CDR1 LNHNV, CDR2 YYDKDF (reference sequence). The CDR3 loop spans 17 amino acids. V lost 1 base to trimming and J lost 4 bases, with 14 bases between them.